Below are 18 T cell receptor beta chains sequenced from a single sample in a study of cytomegalovirus exposure and HLA in healthy donors (dated by TCRdb to about 2017). Library preparation was by the immunoSEQ multiplex PCR assay. Imported from immuneACCESS, the table was reduced by TCRdb to in-frame sequences with V and J called. These copies leave out some clones; in studies compared against another copy, an unresolved V gene accounts for under half, and the cause of the remainder is not known. The table for this sample lists more than 250,000 clones; just over 85% of them were counted only once. The ten largest make up 0.7% to 0.85% of the sample. The sequenced sample was PBMCs. The receptors originated from a woman aged 18-29 years in good health and CMV-seronegative.

The chain employs TRBV9 and TRBJ1-4; TRBD1 matches at 9 bases. The junction had 5 bases not matched to a gene; V was cut back by 3 bases and J by 8 bases. Germline assignment: CDR1 SGDLS and CDR2 YYNGEE. The CDR3 sequence is 14 residues long. The DNA of the CDR3 is TGTGCCAGCAGCGCATCCGGGACAGGGGAAAAACTGTTTTTT. Residues: CASSASGTGEKLFF. Based on the CDR3 plus reference TRBV9 and TRBJ1-4, the full variable domain is DSGVTQTPKHLITATGQRVTLRCSPRSGDLSVYWYQQSLDQGLQFLIQYYNGEERAKGNILERFSAQQFPDLHSELNLSSLELGDSALYFCASSASGTGEKLFFGSGTQLSVL.

The chain is built from TRBV28 and TRBJ2-7, with a tentative D call TRBD1 (5 bases). The V end lost 6 bases, the J end lost 0 bases, and 15 bases lay between the germline ends. CDR3 length equals 15 residues. Germline V gene data show CDR1 as MDHEN and CDR2 as SYDVKM. In DNA form, the CDR3 reads TGTGCCAGCAGGACCCCAGGACATGACTCCTACGAGCAGTACTTC. This translates into CASRTPGHDSYEQYF. The variable domain in full, with the rest retrieved from reference TRBV28 and TRBJ2-7, is DVKVTQSSRYLVKRTGEKVFLECVQDMDHENMFWYRQDPGLGLRLIYFSYDVKMKEKGDIPEGYSVSREKKERFSLILESASTNQTSMYLCASRTPGHDSYEQYFGPGTRLTVT.

CDR3 loop: CASSLYTYEQYF. In DNA, the CDR3 is TGTGCCAGCAGCTTATACACCTACGAGCAGTACTTC. The chain combines TRBV13 with TRBJ2-7, with unresolved D. Germline values: CDR1 PRHDT, CDR2 FYEKMQ (reference sequence). Trimming pared 2 bases from V and 2 bases from J, leaving 4 bases between. This CDR3 has 12 residues.

This clone was seen just once. This chain uses TRBV9 with TRBJ1-1; the D is unclear. CDR3 length: 12 amino acids. Germline CDR1 is SGDLS and CDR2 is YYNGEE. The V end lost 3 bases, the J end lost 8 bases, and 11 bases lay between the germline ends. CDR3 bases: TGTGCCAGCAGCGCCGAGGCACCCGAAGCTTTCTTT. It yields the protein CASSAEAPEAFF. Complete variable domain (other parts from reference TRBV9 and TRBJ1-1): DSGVTQTPKHLITATGQRVTLRCSPRSGDLSVYWYQQSLDQGLQFLIQYYNGEERAKGNILERFSAQQFPDLHSELNLSSLELGDSALYFCASSAEAPEAFFGQGTRLTVV.

The rearrangement joins TRBV6-1 to TRBJ1-5; D possibly corresponds to TRBD1 (5 bases). Trimming left V 6 bases short and J 4 bases short, with 16 bases between. This CDR3 contains 15 residues. Germline V gives CDR1 MNHNS, CDR2 SASEGT. The CDR3 DNA sequence: TGTGCCAGCAGGGAACAAACGGGGGGAAATCAGCCCCAGCATTTT. The encoded protein is CASREQTGGNQPQHF.

The DNA for the CDR3 is TGTGCCAGCAGCCCGAGGACTAGCGGGAGGCCCTCGTCCCAGTACTTC. Its protein is CASSPRTSGRPSSQYF. The chain combines TRBV11-2 with TRBJ2-5, with 14 bases that match TRBD2. J lost 9 bases, V lost 5 bases, and 11 bases had no gene match. The CDR3 runs 16 residues. Germline assignment: CDR1 SGHAT and CDR2 FQNNGV.

This clone has only one observation. The CDR3 coding sequence is TGTGCCAGCAGTCTGACAGGGTCTGGCACTGAAGCTTTCTTT. Its translation is CASSLTGSGTEAFF. The chain recombines TRBV6-6 with TRBJ1-1; 7 nucleotides agree with TRBD1. Trimming removed 5 bases from V and 4 bases from J; junction bases left unmatched: 7. CDR1 MNHNY and CDR2 SVGAGI come from the germline V gene (reference sequence). The CDR3 spans 14 residues.

The chain joins TRBV11-2 to TRBJ2-2, with a possible D match to TRBD2 (6 bases). Trimming took off 5 bases at V and 4 bases at J, with 11 bases between the two ends. Looked up from germline, CDR1 is SGHAT and CDR2 is FQNNGV. The CDR3 spans 14 residues. Written as DNA, the CDR3 is TGTGCCAGCAGCGAAGGGACTGCCACCGGGGAGCTGTTTTTT. Its translation: CASSEGTATGELFF.

The rearrangement uses TRBV9 and TRBJ1-2; D gene uncertain. Deletions cut 2 bases from V and 3 bases from J, with 8 bases between. Germline V gives CDR1 SGDLS, CDR2 YYNGEE. This CDR3 contains 13 residues. CDR3 DNA sequence: TGTGCCAGCAGCGTCATGGCTGACTATGGCTACACCTTC. It codes for CASSVMADYGYTF.

J is TRBJ2-1 and V is TRBV2; 7 nucleotides line up with TRBD1. CDR3 length equals 17 residues. V trimming: 10 bases; J trimming: 4 bases; junction bases outside the gene matches: 19. Germline lookup yields CDR1 SNHLY and CDR2 FYNNEI. The CDR3 DNA follows: TGTGCCAAAACACTCCCCGGGACAGCGAAGAGTTACAATGAGCAGTTCTTC. Residues: CAKTLPGTAKSYNEQFF.

The chain joins TRBV2 to TRBJ2-6, with a possible D match to TRBD1 (6 bases). Trimming took 3 bases from V and 6 from J, leaving 12 bases between them. The CDR3 is 15 amino acids. The germline V gene has CDR1 SNHLY and CDR2 FYNNEI. The CDR3 DNA reads as TGTGCCAGCAGTGACGGAACAGGGTTGGCCAACGTCCTGACTTTC. Translation gives CASSDGTGLANVLTF.

The chain is built from TRBV10-3 and TRBJ2-3; D perhaps matches TRBD2 (5 bases). The V end lost 1 base, the J end lost 4 bases, and 15 bases lay between the germline ends. Germline V gene sequence: CDR1 ENHRY, CDR2 SYGVKD. The length of the CDR3 is 16 residues. The CDR3 DNA sequence: TGTGCCATCAGTGAGTGGTCCGCCGCGGGTGCAGATACGCAGTATTTT. Protein sequence: CAISEWSAAGADTQYF.

J is TRBJ2-1 and V is TRBV27; possibly TRBD2 for D (6 bases). From germline, CDR1 is MNHEY and CDR2 SMNVEV (reference sequence). The CDR3 is made up of 14 amino acids. The V gene lost 2 bases and the J gene lost 6 bases, with 11 bases spanning the gap. The CDR3 DNA reads as TGTGCCAGCAGTTTAACCAGGGAGGTCAATGAGCAGTTCTTC. It specifies CASSLTREVNEQFF.

The rearrangement uses TRBV11-2 and TRBJ2-3; TRBD2 matches at 9 bases. J lost 0 bases, V lost 5 bases, and 12 bases had no gene match. CDR3 length: 18 residues. Looked up from germline, CDR1 is SGHAT and CDR2 is FQNNGV. The CDR3 protein is CASSASGLARPSTDTQYF. The DNA of the CDR3 is TGTGCCAGCAGCGCAAGCGGACTAGCGCGACCCAGCACAGATACGCAGTATTTT.

The CDR3 here is CASSPSGTGTLGNQPQHF. CDR3 coding DNA: TGCGCCAGCAGCCCTTCCGGGACAGGGACTTTGGGCAATCAGCCCCAGCATTTT. This sequence joins TRBV4-1 and TRBJ1-5, with 9 bases matching TRBD1. The CDR3 has 18 residues. With 4 bases clipped from V and 2 bases from J, the junction kept 12 bases outside the gene matches. Germline CDR1 is MGHRA and CDR2 is YSYEKL.

The rearrangement uses TRBV21-1 and TRBJ2-7; TRBD2 is the table's D call and was not checked against the DNA. TRBV21-1 constitutes a pseudogene. The CDR3 is made up of 16 amino acids. The CDR3, as DNA: TGTGCCAGCAGCAAAAGAGGGGGACTAGCGGGAAACGAGCAGTACTTC. It is translated as CASSKRGGLAGNEQYF.

The chain carries TRBV11-1 and TRBJ2-7, with 7 nucleotides matching TRBD1. Per germline, CDR1 SGHAT and CDR2 FQDESV (reference sequence). CDR3 length: 14 residues. V lost 3 bases and J lost 2; bases outside the gene matches: 4. In DNA form, the CDR3 reads TGTGCCAGCAGCTTCGAGGGGGCCACCTACGAGCAGTACTTC. Translated: CASSFEGATYEQYF.

The chain couples TRBV5-4 to TRBJ2-5; no reliable D call. Germline CDR1 SGHNT, CDR2 YYREEE (reference sequence). This CDR3 has 13 amino acids. Trimming cost V 4 bases and J 3 bases, with 10 bases left between them. This CDR3 is CASSTRLEETQYF. Written as DNA, the CDR3 is TGTGCCAGCAGCACCCGACTTGAAGAGACCCAGTACTTC.